The 6 T cell receptor beta chains below all came from one sample that was sequenced in a study of cytomegalovirus exposure and HLA in healthy donors. Repertoires were generated with immunoSEQ multiplex PCR, while TCRdb's copy carries only in-frame clones and drops some. Seen here are tens of thousands of clones, about 90% observed once, and the top ten hold 3.1%. The sample taken for sequencing was PBMCs. Receptor source: a man aged 18 to 29 in good health and CMV-seronegative.

This chain uses TRBV12-2 with TRBJ2-1; the table's D gene call, TRBD1, was not cross checked with the DNA. TRBV12-2 is reported as a pseudogene. CDR3 size: 16 residues. The CDR3 loop reads CASRFPTGGAYNEQFF. The CDR3 DNA sequence: TGTGCAAGTCGCTTCCCCACAGGGGGAGCCTACAATGAGCAGTTCTTC.

This sequence joins TRBV9 and TRBJ1-1, with D uncertain. V shed 2 bases and J shed 0 bases, with 8 bases lying between them. This CDR3 is built from 14 residues. Germline CDR1 reads SGDLS; CDR2 reads YYNGEE. The CDR3 loop is CASSVSYMNTEAFF. CDR3 coding DNA: TGTGCCAGCAGCGTCTCGTACATGAACACTGAAGCTTTCTTT. The full variable domain, completed using reference TRBV9 and TRBJ1-1, is DSGVTQTPKHLITATGQRVTLRCSPRSGDLSVYWYQQSLDQGLQFLIQYYNGEERAKGNILERFSAQQFPDLHSELNLSSLELGDSALYFCASSVSYMNTEAFFGQGTRLTVV.

The rearrangement uses TRBV5-1 and TRBJ2-1; tentative D call: TRBD2 (5 bases). CDR1 is SGHRS, CDR2 YFSETQ, per germline. The CDR3 loop spans 14 amino acids. The ends were cut back, 1 base at V and 5 bases at J, with 10 bases in the middle. CDR3 bases: TGCGCCAGCAGCTTGATCCTAGCCGACAATGAGCAGTTCTTC. Its translation is CASSLILADNEQFF. Full variable domain (remainder filled in from reference TRBV5-1 and TRBJ2-1): KAGVTQTPRYLIKTRGQQVTLSCSPISGHRSVSWYQQTPGQGLQFLFEYFSETQRNKGNFPGRFSGRQFSNSRSEMNVSTLELGDSALYLCASSLILADNEQFFGPGTRLTVL.

The gene calls are TRBV28 and TRBJ2-7; 7 bases map to TRBD2. The CDR3 runs 14 residues. V was clipped by 7 bases and J by 2 bases; unmatched bases: 8. The V gene's germline CDR1 is MDHEN and CDR2 SYDVKM. Written as DNA, the CDR3 is TGTGCCAGCAACCTGGGAGGGGCTCCCTACGAGCAGTACTTC. Translating it yields CASNLGGAPYEQYF. The full variable domain, its missing parts supplied by reference TRBV28 and TRBJ2-7, is DVKVTQSSRYLVKRTGEKVFLECVQDMDHENMFWYRQDPGLGLRLIYFSYDVKMKEKGDIPEGYSVSREKKERFSLILESASTNQTSMYLCASNLGGAPYEQYFGPGTRLTVT.

V usage is TRBV29-1 and J usage is TRBJ1-1; no clear D. V was cut by 7 bases and J by 4 bases, with 19 bases left in between. Germline V CDR1 and CDR2: SQVTM, ANQGSEA. There are 14 residues in the CDR3. The CDR3: CSASFRGVSTEAFF. Here the CDR3 DNA reads TGCAGCGCTTCTTTTCGGGGAGTGAGCACTGAAGCTTTCTTT.

The chain joins TRBV15 to TRBJ2-7; 8 bases match TRBD2. Germline CDR1 LNHNV, CDR2 YYDKDF (reference sequence). The CDR3 contains 15 residues. V was pared by 3 bases and J by 3 bases, with 7 bases of the junction left unmatched. The DNA of the CDR3 is TGTGCCACCAGCAGGCCCTCCGGGAGGGGCTACGAGCAGTACTTC. Its translation is CATSRPSGRGYEQYF. Variable domain in full (rest from reference TRBV15 and TRBJ2-7): DAMVIQNPRYQVTQFGKPVTLSCSQTLNHNVMYWYQQKSSQAPKLLFHYYDKDFNNEADTPDNFQSRRPNTSFCFLDIRSPGLGDTAMYLCATSRPSGRGYEQYFGPGTRLTVT.